A selection of T cell receptor beta chains follows, all from one sample in a study of T cells after yellow fever vaccination. Using its own MiXCR run on the 5' RACE reads, TCRdb lists one record per CDR3 protein. The sample has some 390,000 distinct CDR3 sequences, 15% to 20% seen once. Source: PBMCs, taken before the yellow fever booster vaccination. The source of these receptors is a young man who received the YFV17D yellow fever vaccine. The CDR3 runs from the conserved cysteine through the conserved F or W. A D gene is named only where the DNA matches it firmly. Clone size appears in some rows only: once, few, many, or a class for an expanded clone.

cdr3_nt cdr3_aa clone_size cdr3_length v_call d_call j_call
TGTGCCAGCTGGGAAGGGTTTTTGGGATCGGACCCAGTTGGTCAGCCCCAGCATTTT CASWEGFLGSDPVGQPQHF - 19 TRBV11-2 - TRBJ1-5
TGTGCCAGCAGTTACTCCGGGGGGACGGCCAAAAACATTCAGTACTTC CASSYSGGTAKNIQYF - 16 TRBV6-2/TRBV6-3 TRBD2 TRBJ2-4
TGTGCCAGCAGTTCCCTCGTCACAGATACGCAGTATTTT CASSSLVTDTQYF few 13 TRBV6-5 - TRBJ2-3
TGTGCCAGCAGCCAAAAACAGGGAGACTACAATGAGCAGTTCTTC CASSQKQGDYNEQFF many 15 TRBV11-3 - TRBJ2-1
TGCGCCAGCAAGGGGCAGGGGGTGAACACTGAAGCTTTCTTT CASKGQGVNTEAFF few 14 TRBV5-1 TRBD1 TRBJ1-1
TGCGCCAGCGCCCTCTTCTACAGGGGAGAATACGAGCAGTACTTC CASALFYRGEYEQYF few 15 TRBV5-1 TRBD1 TRBJ2-7
TGTGCCAGCAGTTTAGGTACAGGGGGCAGAGGCTACACCTTC CASSLGTGGRGYTF - 14 TRBV28 TRBD1 TRBJ1-2
TGTGCCAGCGGGCCCAGCTGGGAGACCCAGTACTTC CASGPSWETQYF - 12 TRBV2 - TRBJ2-5
TGCAGTGGTGGGGACAGTTTTCTCAATGAGCAGTTCTTC CSGGDSFLNEQFF few 13 TRBV20-1 TRBD1 TRBJ2-1
TGCAGTGCTAGAGGTCGGGAGACAGGGGGAAGTGAAAAACTGTTTTTT CSARGRETGGSEKLFF - 16 TRBV20-1 TRBD1 TRBJ1-4
TGTGCCAGCAGCCCCGGCGGGACCTCCGTGATAGCTTTCTTT CASSPGGTSVIAFF - 14 TRBV28 - TRBJ1-1
TGTGCCAGCAGCCTCCATGGGGGGGATACGCAGTATTTT CASSLHGGDTQYF - 13 TRBV4-2 - TRBJ2-3
TGTGCCAGCAGTGAAGCGGGCATTGGGGGAAACACTGAATCTTTCTTT CASSEAGIGGNTESFF - 16 TRBV2 - TRBJ1-1
TGTGCCATCAGTGACTCGAGGACAGCCCATGGCTACACCTTC CAISDSRTAHGYTF - 14 TRBV10-3 - TRBJ1-2
TGCGCCAGCAGCTCGTTACAGGGTTCCTCTCAGGAGCAGTACTTC CASSSLQGSSQEQYF - 15 TRBV5-1 - TRBJ2-7
TGTGCCAGCAGCTCTAGGTTGGGCGGCACAGATACGCAGTATTTT CASSSRLGGTDTQYF few 15 TRBV7-3 - TRBJ2-3
TGTGCCATCAGTGCTAGCGCGGGGCTCTACGAGCAGTACTTC CAISASAGLYEQYF few 14 TRBV10-3 - TRBJ2-7
TGTGCCACCAGCAGAGACGTCACAGATACGCAGTATTTT CATSRDVTDTQYF - 13 TRBV15 - TRBJ2-3
TGTGCCAGTAGGGGGACAGGGGGCAACACTGAAGCTTTCTTT CASRGTGGNTEAFF few 14 TRBV19 TRBD1 TRBJ1-1
TGTGCCAGCAGTGCGGGATTCCAAGGGGAGACCCAGTACTTC CASSAGFQGETQYF - 14 TRBV12-3/TRBV12-4 - TRBJ2-5
TGTGCCAGCTCACCCCCGACAGGACTAAACATTCAGTACTTC CASSPPTGLNIQYF few 14 TRBV18 - TRBJ2-4
TGTGCCACGAAAGAGACCCAGTACTTC CATKETQYF - 9 TRBV24-1 - TRBJ2-5
TGTGCCAGCAGTTACGACAGGTGGGGGACTGAAGCTTTCTTT CASSYDRWGTEAFF few 14 TRBV6-5 - TRBJ1-1
TGTGCCAGCAACTGGGACAGGGGGCTAACAGATACGCAGTATTTT CASNWDRGLTDTQYF - 15 TRBV7-9 TRBD1 TRBJ2-3
TGTGCAGTACAAATCAGGGACAGTTATGGCTACACCTTC CAVQIRDSYGYTF - 13 TRBV7-2 TRBD1 TRBJ1-2
TGTGCCAGCAGTGAACTCGCGGGGTCGCCCTACAATGAGCAGTTCTTC CASSELAGSPYNEQFF - 16 TRBV6-1 - TRBJ2-1
TGCGCCAGCAGCCCGGGGCTGAGCGCAGATACGCAGTATTTT CASSPGLSADTQYF few 14 TRBV5-1 - TRBJ2-3
TGTGCCAGCAGCCGCGTGCTGAGGGGGAGTGAAGCTTTCTTT CASSRVLRGSEAFF few 14 TRBV6-6 - TRBJ1-1
TGTGCCAGCAGTCTCAGAGAGGGGAATGAGCAGTTCTTC CASSLREGNEQFF few 13 TRBV12-3/TRBV12-4 - TRBJ2-1
TGTGCCAGCAGTATGATTCTCGGGGGCACAGATACGCAGTATTTT CASSMILGGTDTQYF - 15 TRBV27 - TRBJ2-3
TGCGCCAGCAGCCAAGAGCTAGCGGGCTCCTACGAGCAGTACTTC CASSQELAGSYEQYF - 15 TRBV4-3 TRBD2 TRBJ2-7
TGTGCCAGCAGACCGACAGGGGATAGTGAAAAACTGTTTTTT CASRPTGDSEKLFF - 14 TRBV12-3/TRBV12-4 TRBD1 TRBJ1-4
TGTGCCAGCAGCTTTAGGCCAGAAAGGGGGCTGGGGTATGGCTACACCTTC CASSFRPERGLGYGYTF few 17 TRBV7-2 TRBD1 TRBJ1-2
TGCAGTGCTAGAGCTGGGGCTGGGGCCAACGTCCTGACTTTC CSARAGAGANVLTF few 14 TRBV20-1 - TRBJ2-6
TGTGCCAGCAGTGGTGACAGGAGAAACACCGGGGAGCTGTTTTTT CASSGDRRNTGELFF - 15 TRBV2 - TRBJ2-2
TGCGCCAGCAGCTTGGTAGCACAGGGCTCTGGGGCCAACGTCCTGACTTTC CASSLVAQGSGANVLTF - 17 TRBV5-1 - TRBJ2-6
TGTGCCACCAGCAGAGATGGGAGGGGGAATGAAAAACTGTTTTTT CATSRDGRGNEKLFF - 15 TRBV15 - TRBJ1-4